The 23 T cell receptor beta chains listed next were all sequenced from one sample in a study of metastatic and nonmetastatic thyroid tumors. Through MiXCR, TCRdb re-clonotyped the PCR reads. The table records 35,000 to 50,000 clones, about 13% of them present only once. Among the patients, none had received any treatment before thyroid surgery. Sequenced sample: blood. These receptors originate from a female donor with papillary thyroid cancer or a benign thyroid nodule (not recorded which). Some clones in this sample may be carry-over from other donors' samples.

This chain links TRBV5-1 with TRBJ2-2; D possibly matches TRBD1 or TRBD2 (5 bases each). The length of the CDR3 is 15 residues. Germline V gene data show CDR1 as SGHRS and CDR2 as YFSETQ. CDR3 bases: TGCGAAAGTTCCCGAGGGACCGAGAACACCGGGGAGCTGTTTTTT. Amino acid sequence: CESSRGTENTGELFF.

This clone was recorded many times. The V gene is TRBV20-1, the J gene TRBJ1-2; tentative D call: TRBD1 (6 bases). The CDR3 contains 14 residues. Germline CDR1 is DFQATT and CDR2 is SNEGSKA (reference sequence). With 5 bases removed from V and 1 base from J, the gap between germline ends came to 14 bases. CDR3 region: CSAWGAADNYGYTF. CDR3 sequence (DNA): TGCAGTGCTTGGGGGGCCGCAGATAACTATGGCTACACCTTC.

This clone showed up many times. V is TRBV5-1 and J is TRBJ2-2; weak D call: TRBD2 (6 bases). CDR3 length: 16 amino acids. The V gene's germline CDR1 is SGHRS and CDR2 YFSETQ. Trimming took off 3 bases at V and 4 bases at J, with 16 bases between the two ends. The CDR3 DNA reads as TGCGCCAGCAGCTCCGACTCCGGGACTCTCACCGGGGAGCTGTTTTTT. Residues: CASSSDSGTLTGELFF.

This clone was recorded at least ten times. The CDR3 here is CASSTQGRNSPLHF. The CDR3 DNA follows: TGTGCCAGTAGTACCCAGGGGAGGAATTCACCCCTCCACTTT. This sequence joins TRBV19 and TRBJ1-6; tentatively, D is TRBD1 (6 bases). Germline assignment: CDR1 LNHDA and CDR2 SQIVND (reference sequence). CDR3 length equals 14 residues. Trimming shortened V by 4 bases and J by 7 bases, and 11 bases separated the two germline ends.

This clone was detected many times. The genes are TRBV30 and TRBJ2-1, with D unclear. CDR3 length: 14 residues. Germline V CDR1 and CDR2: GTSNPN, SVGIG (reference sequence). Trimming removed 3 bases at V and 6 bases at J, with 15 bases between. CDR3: CAWSPIGLINEQFF. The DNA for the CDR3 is TGTGCCTGGAGCCCAATCGGTTTAATCAATGAGCAGTTCTTC.

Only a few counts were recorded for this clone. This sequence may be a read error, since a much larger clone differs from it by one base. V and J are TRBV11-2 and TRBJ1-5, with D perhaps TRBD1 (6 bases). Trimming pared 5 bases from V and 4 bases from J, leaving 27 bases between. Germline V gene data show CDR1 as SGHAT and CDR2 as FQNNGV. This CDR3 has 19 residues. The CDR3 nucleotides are TGTGCCAGCAGCCCTCTAGGGATTGCAGGGGATGGGGCAAATCAGCCCCAGCATTTT. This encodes CASSPLGIAGDGANQPQHF.

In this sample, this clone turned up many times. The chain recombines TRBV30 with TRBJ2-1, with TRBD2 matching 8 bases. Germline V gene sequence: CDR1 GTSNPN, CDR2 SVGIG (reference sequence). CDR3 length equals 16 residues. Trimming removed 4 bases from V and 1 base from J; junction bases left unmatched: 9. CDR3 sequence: CAWTHTGGDSYNEQFF. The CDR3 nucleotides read TGTGCCTGGACCCACACCGGGGGGGATTCCTACAATGAGCAGTTCTTC.

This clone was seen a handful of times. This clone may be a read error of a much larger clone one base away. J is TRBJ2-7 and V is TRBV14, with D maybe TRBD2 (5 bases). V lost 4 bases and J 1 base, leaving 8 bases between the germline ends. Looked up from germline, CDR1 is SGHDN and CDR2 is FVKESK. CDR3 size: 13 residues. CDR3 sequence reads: CASSLASSYEQYF. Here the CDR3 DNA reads TGTGCCAGCAGCCTAGCGTCGTCCTACGAGCAGTACTTC.

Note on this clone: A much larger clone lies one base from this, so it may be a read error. CDR3 coding DNA: TGCGCCAGCAGCTGGGGGACTGCAGCCAAAAACATTCAGTACTTC. As protein: CASSWGTAAKNIQYF. This chain links TRBV4-1 with TRBJ2-4; weak D call: TRBD2 (6 bases). The CDR3 consists of 15 residues. Trimming left V 5 bases short and J 0 bases short, with 11 bases between. CDR1 is MGHRA and CDR2 is YSYEKL in the germline V gene.

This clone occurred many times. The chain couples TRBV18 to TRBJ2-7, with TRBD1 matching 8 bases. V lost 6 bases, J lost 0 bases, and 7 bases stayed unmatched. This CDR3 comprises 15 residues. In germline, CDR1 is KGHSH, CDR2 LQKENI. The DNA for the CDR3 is TGTGCCAGCTCTTCAAGACAGGGGAGCTCCTACGAGCAGTACTTC. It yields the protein CASSSRQGSSYEQYF.

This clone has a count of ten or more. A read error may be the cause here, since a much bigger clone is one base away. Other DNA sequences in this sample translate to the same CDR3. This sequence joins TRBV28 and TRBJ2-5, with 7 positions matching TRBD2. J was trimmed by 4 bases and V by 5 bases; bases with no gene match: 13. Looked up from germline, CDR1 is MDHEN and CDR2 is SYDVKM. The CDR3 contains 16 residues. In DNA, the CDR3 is TGTGCCAGCAGTCCACAAGCGGGGCCACGCAGAGAGACCCAGTACTTC. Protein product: CASSPQAGPRRETQYF.

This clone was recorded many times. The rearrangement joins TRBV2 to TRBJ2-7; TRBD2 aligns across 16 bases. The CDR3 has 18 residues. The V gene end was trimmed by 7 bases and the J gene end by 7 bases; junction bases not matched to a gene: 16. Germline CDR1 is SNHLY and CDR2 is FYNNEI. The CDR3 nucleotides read TGTGCCAGCATTTCCCCCGGGACTAGCGGGAGGGATCCCTTGGAGCAGTACTTC. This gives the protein CASISPGTSGRDPLEQYF.

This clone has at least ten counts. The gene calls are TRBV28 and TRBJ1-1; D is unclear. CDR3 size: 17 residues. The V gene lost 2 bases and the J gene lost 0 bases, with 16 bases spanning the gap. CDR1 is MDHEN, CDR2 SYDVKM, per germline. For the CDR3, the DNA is TGTGCCAGCAGTTTAAATCCGGCGCGAGCTATGAACACTGAAGCTTTCTTT. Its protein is CASSLNPARAMNTEAFF.

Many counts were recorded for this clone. Written as DNA, the CDR3 is TGTGCCAGCAGCCAAGTCAACTATGGCTACACCTTC. Its translation is CASSQVNYGYTF. This chain joins TRBV3-1 and TRBJ1-2; D unresolved. Germline values: CDR1 LGHDT, CDR2 YNNKEL (reference sequence). This CDR3 has 12 amino acids. V lost 1 base to trimming and J lost 2 bases, with 2 bases between them.

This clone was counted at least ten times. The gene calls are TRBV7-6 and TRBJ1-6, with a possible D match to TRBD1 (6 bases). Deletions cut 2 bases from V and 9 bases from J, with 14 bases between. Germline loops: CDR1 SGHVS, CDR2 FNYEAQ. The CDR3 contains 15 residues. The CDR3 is CASSLRTGTSSPLHF. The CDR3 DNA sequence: TGTGCCAGCAGCTTAAGAACAGGGACAAGTTCACCCCTCCACTTT.

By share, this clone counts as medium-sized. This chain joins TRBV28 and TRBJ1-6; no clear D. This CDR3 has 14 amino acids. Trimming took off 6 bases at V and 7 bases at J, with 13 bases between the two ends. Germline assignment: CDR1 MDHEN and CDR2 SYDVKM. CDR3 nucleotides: TGTGCCAGCAGAGTAGGGCGGACGAATTCACCCCTCCACTTT. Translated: CASRVGRTNSPLHF.

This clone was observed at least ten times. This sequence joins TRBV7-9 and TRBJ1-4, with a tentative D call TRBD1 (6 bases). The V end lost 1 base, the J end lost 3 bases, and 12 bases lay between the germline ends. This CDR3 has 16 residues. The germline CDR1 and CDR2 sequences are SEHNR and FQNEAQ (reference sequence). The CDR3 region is CASSLGGGEANEKLFF. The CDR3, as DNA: TGTGCCAGCAGCTTAGGTGGGGGCGAGGCTAATGAAAAACTGTTTTTT.

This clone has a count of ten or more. CDR3 sequence (DNA): TGTGCCAGCAGCTTAACTAGCGGTAGCACAGATACGCAGTATTTT. Residues: CASSLTSGSTDTQYF. The rearrangement links TRBV7-9 to TRBJ2-3, with 8 positions matching TRBD2. CDR1 is SEHNR, CDR2 FQNEAQ, per germline (reference sequence). V lost 2 bases to trimming and J lost 0 bases; unmatched junction nucleotides: 1. The CDR3 has 15 residues.

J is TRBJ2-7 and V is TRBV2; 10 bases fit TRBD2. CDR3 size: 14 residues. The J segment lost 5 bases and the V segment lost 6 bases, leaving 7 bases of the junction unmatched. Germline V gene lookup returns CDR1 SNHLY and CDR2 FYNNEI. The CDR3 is CASRTGTSDHEQYF. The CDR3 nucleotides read TGTGCCAGCAGAACCGGGACTAGCGATCACGAGCAGTACTTC. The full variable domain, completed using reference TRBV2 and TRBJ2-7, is EPEVTQTPSHQVTQMGQEVILRCVPISNHLYFYWYRQILGQKVEFLVSFYNNEISEKSEIFDDQFSVERPDGSNFTLKIRSTKLEDSAMYFCASRTGTSDHEQYFGPGTRLTVT.

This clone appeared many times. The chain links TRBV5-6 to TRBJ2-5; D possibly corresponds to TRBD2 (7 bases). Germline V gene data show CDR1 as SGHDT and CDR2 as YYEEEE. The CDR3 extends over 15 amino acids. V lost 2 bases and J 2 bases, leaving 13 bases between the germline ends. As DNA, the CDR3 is TGTGCCAGCAGCTTCGGAGGGGGGGGGCAAGAGACCCAGTACTTC. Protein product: CASSFGGGGQETQYF.

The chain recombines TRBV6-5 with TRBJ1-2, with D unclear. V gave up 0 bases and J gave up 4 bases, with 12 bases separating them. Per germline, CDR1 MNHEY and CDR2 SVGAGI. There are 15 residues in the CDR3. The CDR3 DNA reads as TGTGCCAGCAGTTACTCACCAGTCCACTTCTATGGCTACACCTTC. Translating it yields CASSYSPVHFYGYTF.

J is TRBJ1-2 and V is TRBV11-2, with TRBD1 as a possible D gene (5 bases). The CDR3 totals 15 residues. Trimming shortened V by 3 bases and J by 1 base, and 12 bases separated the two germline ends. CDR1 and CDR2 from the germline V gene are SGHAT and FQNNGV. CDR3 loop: CASSFGGDGNYGYTF. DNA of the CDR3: TGTGCCAGCAGCTTTGGGGGGGATGGTAACTATGGCTACACCTTC.

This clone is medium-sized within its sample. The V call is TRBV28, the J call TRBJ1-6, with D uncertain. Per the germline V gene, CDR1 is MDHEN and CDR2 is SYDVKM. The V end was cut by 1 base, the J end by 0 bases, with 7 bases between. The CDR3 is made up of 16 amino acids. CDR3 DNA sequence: TGTGCCAGCAGTTTATACTCTAGCTCCTATAATTCACCCCTCCACTTT. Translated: CASSLYSSSYNSPLHF.